The entry below gives a single T cell receptor beta chain sequence along with its context. Antigen: not known. The entry originates in a study of human T cells and chemical hapten exposure. Study as a whole: All patients underwent weekly scalp dosing with diphenylcyclopropenone for the full roughly 25-week study. Study outcomes and limitations: Among expanded TCRs, significantly more large CDR3 similarity clusters formed than among controls.

The V end was cut by 4 bases, the J end by 2 bases, with 17 bases between. Germline V gene sequence: CDR1 MNHEY, CDR2 SVGEGT. This CDR3 region has 16 residues. The library tagged individual cDNA molecules with unique molecular identifiers. Using its own MiXCR run on the RACE reads, TCRdb lists one record per CDR3 protein. The data contain around 300,000 distinct CDR3 sequences, about 5% of them seen just once; the ten biggest clones take up over 7%. Time point described: pre-sensitization, week 0. As to treatment: therapeutic diphenylcyclopropenone sensitization with weekly scalp DPC. Sample donors consisted of patients with alopecia, aged 18 to 70 years, who were suitable for DPC.

This TCR derives from a woman between 18 and 30 years old with alopecia areata. Some clones in this sample may be carry-over from other donors' samples. V is TRBV6-2 or TRBV6-3 and J is TRBJ2-5, with TRBD1 as a possible D gene (6 bases). The sample consisted of whole blood, taken in connection with sensitization to the hapten diphenylcyclopropenone (DPC). The CDR3 bases are TGTGCCAGCAGTTCTACCGGGACACGGTTACAAGAGACCCAGTACTTC. Translation gives CASSSTGTRLQETQYF.